These 24 T cell receptor beta chains originate from one sample sequenced in a study of PD-1 blockade in classical Hodgkin lymphoma. In every patient, relapse followed autologous stem cell transplantation, while exposure to brentuximab vedotin differed. Only in-frame clones appear in the TCRdb table, and some are missing; sequencing was by immunoSEQ multiplex PCR. The table shows about 110,000 clones, with nearly 90% occurring only once. The sequencing used peripheral blood mononuclear cells (PBMCs), collected before the second cycle of nivolumab. Receptors originate from a human donor with classical Hodgkin lymphoma.

The rearrangement joins TRBV11-2 to TRBJ2-7; 10 positions agree with TRBD2. Losses at the gene ends were 3 bases for V and 6 bases for J; bases not matched to a gene: 14. Germline values: CDR1 SGHAT, CDR2 FQNNGV. The CDR3 extends over 17 amino acids. The CDR3 region has the DNA TGTGCCAGCAGCTTCCTGTGGGCTAGCGGGAGTCCAGGCGAGCAGTACTTC. As protein: CASSFLWASGSPGEQYF. Using reference TRBV11-2 and TRBJ2-7 for the parts outside the CDR3, the full variable domain is EAGVAQSPRYKIIEKRQSVAFWCNPISGHATLYWYQQILGQGPKLLIQFQNNGVVDDSQLPKDRFSAERLKGVDSTLKIQPAKLEDSAVYLCASSFLWASGSPGEQYFGPGTRLTVT.

The chain has TRBV4-2 and TRBJ2-7; 10 bases fit TRBD1. This CDR3 has 16 residues. Trimming at V came to 0 bases and at J to 2 bases, leaving 4 bases not matched to a gene. Germline V gene data show CDR1 as LGHNA and CDR2 as YNFKEQ. CDR3 in DNA: TGTGCCAGCAGCCAAGATCCCGGGACAGGGGCCTACGAGCAGTACTTC. As protein: CASSQDPGTGAYEQYF.

The V call is TRBV2, the J call TRBJ2-6; D uncertain. The CDR3 is 15 residues long. The ends were cut back, 7 bases at V and 0 bases at J, with 10 bases in the middle. Germline V gene sequence: CDR1 SNHLY, CDR2 FYNNEI. The chain's CDR3 is CASKTQSSGANVLTF. The CDR3 DNA is TGTGCCAGCAAAACCCAGAGCTCTGGGGCCAACGTCCTGACTTTC.

The chain employs TRBV30 and TRBJ2-1, with unresolved D. The length of the CDR3 is 14 residues. CDR1 and CDR2 from the germline V gene are GTSNPN and SVGIG (reference sequence). V lost 4 bases to trimming and J lost 6 bases, with 16 bases between them. This CDR3 is CAWIGVSFANEQFF. CDR3 in DNA: TGTGCCTGGATAGGTGTGTCCTTTGCCAATGAGCAGTTCTTC.

The CDR3 nucleotides read TGTGCCAGCACCAAACCCCTTAGCGGGAGGGTCTCCGAGCAGTACTTC. It yields the protein CASTKPLSGRVSEQYF. The gene calls are TRBV2 and TRBJ2-7; TRBD2 matches at 11 bases. In germline, CDR1 is SNHLY, CDR2 FYNNEI. This CDR3 has 16 amino acids. V shed 7 bases and J 6 bases; nucleotides not matched to a gene: 14.

This clone was detected only a few times. This rearrangement joins TRBV29-1 to TRBJ1-1; D is unclear. Trimming took 3 bases from V and 2 from J, leaving 4 bases between them. Germline V gene sequence: CDR1 SQVTM, CDR2 ANQGSEA. The CDR3 covers 11 residues. The CDR3 coding sequence is TGCAGCGTTGAGCGTAACACTGAAGCTTTCTTT. Amino acid sequence: CSVERNTEAFF.

The chain uses TRBV13 and TRBJ2-1; TRBD2 matches 10 bases. The CDR3 contains 16 residues. After removal of 4 bases from V and 4 bases from J, the junction contained 7 bases not matched to a gene. Germline values: CDR1 PRHDT, CDR2 FYEKMQ (reference sequence). The CDR3 loop reads CASSSPTSGRYNEQFF. In DNA form, the CDR3 reads TGTGCCAGCAGCTCCCCGACTAGCGGGCGATACAATGAGCAGTTCTTC.

The CDR3 region has the DNA TGTGCCAGCAGGGAACTAGGGGGGCAGAGCACTGAAGCTTTCTTT. It yields the protein CASRELGGQSTEAFF. The chain employs TRBV27 and TRBJ1-1; possible D gene TRBD1, 6 bases. Trimming cost V 6 bases and J 4 bases, with 18 bases left between them. Germline loops: CDR1 MNHEY, CDR2 SMNVEV (reference sequence). The length of the CDR3 is 15 residues.

V is TRBV10-3 and J is TRBJ2-1; possible D gene TRBD2, 6 bases. This CDR3 has 17 residues. Germline CDR1 is ENHRY and CDR2 is SYGVKD. V lost 4 bases and J 0 bases, leaving 16 bases between the germline ends. The CDR3 DNA reads as TGTGCCATCAGTGCGACGGGAGCCTCAAGCTCCTACAATGAGCAGTTCTTC. Translating gives CAISATGASSSYNEQFF.

The chain uses TRBV28 and TRBJ2-5, with 9 bases fitting TRBD2. J gave up 1 base and V 5 bases, and 2 bases lay outside the gene matches. CDR1 MDHEN and CDR2 SYDVKM come from the germline V gene. This CDR3 comprises 14 residues. This CDR3 is CASSLLAGQETQYF. The CDR3 DNA reads TGTGCCAGCAGTCTACTAGCGGGCCAAGAGACCCAGTACTTC.

The chain uses TRBV7-9 and TRBJ1-4; D possibly corresponds to TRBD1 (6 bases). The CDR3 runs 12 residues. V was clipped by 11 bases and J by 5 bases, with 12 bases between them. CDR1 SEHNR and CDR2 FQNEAQ come from the germline V gene (reference sequence). The CDR3 loop is CAAGGLNEKLFF. The CDR3 bases are TGTGCCGCGGGGGGGCTCAATGAAAAACTGTTTTTT. Supplemented by reference TRBV7-9 and TRBJ1-4, the full variable domain reads DTGVSQNPRHKITKRGQNVTFRCDPISEHNRLYWYRQTLGQGPEFLTYFQNEAQLEKSRLLSDRFSAERPKGSFSTLEIQRTEQGDSAMYLCAAGGLNEKLFFGSGTQLSVL.

The rearrangement uses TRBV18 and TRBJ1-4; TRBD1 is a possible D gene (6 bases). CDR1 and CDR2 from the germline V gene are KGHSH and LQKENI. Trimming left V 9 bases short and J 8 bases short, with 16 bases between. This CDR3 is 13 amino acids long. The CDR3 spells CASRSRGEEKLFF. CDR3 DNA: TGTGCCAGTCGAAGTAGGGGGGAAGAAAAACTGTTTTTT.

V gene TRBV7-9 combines with J gene TRBJ2-1; 9 bases are shared with TRBD2. The CDR3 loop spans 17 amino acids. Looked up from germline, CDR1 is SEHNR and CDR2 is FQNEAQ (reference sequence). The trim removed 3 bases at V and 3 bases at J, leaving 9 bases unmatched. The CDR3 region is CASSFPSGRTNYNEQFF. In DNA, the CDR3 is TGTGCCAGCAGCTTCCCCAGCGGGAGGACTAACTACAATGAGCAGTTCTTC.

The genes are TRBV4-1 and TRBJ1-1; a possible D gene is TRBD1 (5 bases). CDR1 and CDR2 (germline): MGHRA, YSYEKL. The V end lost 1 base, the J end lost 2 bases, and 14 bases lay between the germline ends. This CDR3 is built from 16 residues. The CDR3 protein is CASSQGPGPFNTEAFF. Written as DNA, the CDR3 is TGCGCCAGCAGCCAAGGCCCGGGACCTTTCAACACTGAAGCTTTCTTT.

CDR3 region: CASSSGTAQETQYF. The CDR3 DNA reads as TGTGCCAGCAGTTCCGGGACAGCCCAAGAGACCCAGTACTTC. V and J are TRBV27 and TRBJ2-5; 7 positions agree with TRBD1. This CDR3 is 14 amino acids long. V dropped 4 bases and J dropped 1; count of bases not matched to a gene: 3. Germline lookup yields CDR1 MNHEY and CDR2 SMNVEV (reference sequence).

The chain carries TRBV28 and TRBJ2-5; 7 nucleotides match TRBD2. J gave up 2 bases and V 5 bases, and 8 bases lay outside the gene matches. CDR1 MDHEN and CDR2 SYDVKM come from the germline V gene. The CDR3 spans 15 residues. CDR3 in amino acids: CASSTPLAQQETQYF. The CDR3 DNA reads as TGTGCCAGCAGTACCCCACTAGCGCAACAAGAGACCCAGTACTTC.

The rearrangement links TRBV7-2 to TRBJ1-2, with no clear D. CDR3 length: 14 residues. Germline CDR1 and CDR2: SGHTA and FQGNSA. V was clipped by 1 base and J by 8 bases, with 14 bases between them. The chain's CDR3 is CASSLDGVGNGYTF. As DNA, the CDR3 is TGTGCCAGCAGCTTAGACGGGGTTGGAAACGGCTACACCTTC.

V and J are TRBV28 and TRBJ1-1, with TRBD1 matching over 7 bases. The CDR3 extends over 13 amino acids. Germline V CDR1 and CDR2: MDHEN, SYDVKM. V lost 5 bases and J lost 6; bases outside the gene matches: 6. CDR3 region: CASSRQGAAEAFF. CDR3 DNA sequence: TGTGCCAGCAGTCGACAGGGTGCGGCTGAAGCTTTCTTT.

The chain links TRBV13 to TRBJ1-2; tentative D call: TRBD1 (5 bases). V was pared by 2 bases and J by 6 bases, with 10 bases between. The CDR3 loop spans 13 amino acids. Per the germline V gene, CDR1 is PRHDT and CDR2 is FYEKMQ (reference sequence). The CDR3 coding sequence is TGTGCCAGCAGCTTAAGGGGTTTCGATGGCTACACCTTC. It yields the protein CASSLRGFDGYTF.

The chain is built from TRBV29-1 and TRBJ2-3; D is tentatively TRBD1 or TRBD2 (6 bases each). This CDR3 has 13 residues. The V end was cut by 4 bases, the J end by 5 bases, with 13 bases between. The germline gives CDR1 SQVTM, CDR2 ANQGSEA. This CDR3 reads CSVGPGGRDTQYF. CDR3 nucleotides: TGCAGCGTTGGGCCCGGGGGCAGAGATACGCAGTATTTT.

The chain has TRBV30 and TRBJ2-5; 11 nucleotides line up with TRBD2. The CDR3 sequence is 12 residues long. Germline V gene lookup returns CDR1 GTSNPN and CDR2 SVGIG (reference sequence). The V gene end was trimmed by 4 bases and the J gene end by 7 bases; junction bases not matched to a gene: 2. The CDR3 loop is CAWNLAGGTQYF. The CDR3 DNA reads as TGTGCCTGGAATCTAGCGGGAGGGACCCAGTACTTC.

The chain joins TRBV30 to TRBJ2-2; 7 bases agree with TRBD1. This CDR3 region has 20 residues. The ends lost 0 bases at V and 1 base at J; junction bases unmatched: 17. CDR1 and CDR2 from the germline V gene are GTSNPN and SVGIG (reference sequence). The CDR3 reads CAWSVAGDRAPSKNTGELFF. The CDR3 region has the DNA TGTGCCTGGAGTGTAGCCGGCGACAGGGCGCCCTCTAAGAACACCGGGGAGCTGTTTTTT. Variable domain in full (rest from reference TRBV30 and TRBJ2-2): SQTIHQWPATLVQPVGSPLSLECTVEGTSNPNLYWYRQAAGRGLQLLFYSVGIGQISSEVPQNLSASRPQDRQFILSSKKLLLSDSGFYLCAWSVAGDRAPSKNTGELFFGEGSRLTVL.

The V call is TRBV4-1, the J call TRBJ2-7; the match to TRBD2 covers 11 bases. CDR1 and CDR2 (germline): MGHRA, YSYEKL. The CDR3 runs to 14 residues. After removal of 6 bases from V and 4 bases from J, the junction contained 5 bases not matched to a gene. Here the CDR3 reads CASSLTSGAYEQYF. CDR3 nucleotides: TGCGCCAGCAGTCTGACTAGCGGGGCTTACGAGCAGTACTTC.

V and J are TRBV5-5 and TRBJ2-1; TRBD2 aligns across 7 bases. Germline loops: CDR1 SGHKS, CDR2 YYEKEE (reference sequence). The V segment lost 3 bases and the J segment 7 bases; nucleotides outside the gene matches: 10. CDR3 length: 15 residues. CDR3 region: CASSWNSGYMNEQFF. CDR3 in DNA: TGTGCCAGCAGCTGGAATAGCGGGTATATGAATGAGCAGTTCTTC.